The 13 T cell receptor beta chains presented below share a single source sample, sequenced in a study of OX40 agonist ivuxolimab in advanced cancers. The protocol was immunoSEQ multiplex PCR, while the TCRdb copy is restricted to in-frame clones and leaves out a portion. The sample lists over 55,000 clones, over 80% occurring once. The material sequenced was CD4+ or CD8+ T cells sorted from blood, taken in a trial of the OX40 agonist ivuxolimab. The receptors derive from an adult with an advanced solid tumor such as melanoma, head and neck, liver or kidney cancer.

The chain is built from TRBV14 and TRBJ2-1, with D uncertain. Trimming left V 5 bases short and J 2 bases short, with 4 bases between. CDR3 length: 12 amino acids. Per the germline V gene, CDR1 is SGHDN and CDR2 is FVKESK. The CDR3 region is CASSRTYNEQFF. Written as DNA, the CDR3 is TGTGCCAGCAGCAGGACCTACAATGAGCAGTTCTTC.

As for this clone: Other nucleotide sequences in the sample specify the same CDR3. The chain uses TRBV27 and TRBJ2-7; possibly TRBD1 for D (7 bases). CDR3 length: 12 residues. The V end lost 5 bases, the J end lost 7 bases, and 12 bases lay between the germline ends. Germline values: CDR1 MNHEY, CDR2 SMNVEV (reference sequence). CDR3 sequence reads: CASSRTGGEQYF. The DNA for the CDR3 is TGTGCCAGCAGTAGGACAGGAGGGGAGCAGTACTTC.

The J gene is TRBJ2-3, the V gene TRBV19, with 10 nucleotides matching TRBD1. The CDR3 totals 18 residues. Germline CDR1 LNHDA, CDR2 SQIVND (reference sequence). V dropped 5 bases and J dropped 4; count of bases not matched to a gene: 15. Here the CDR3 DNA reads TGTGCCAGTAGTCCACTGAGGATCGGACAGGGGGGCTCAGATACGCAGTATTTT. This sequence encodes CASSPLRIGQGGSDTQYF.

In its sample, this clone was seen once. The rearrangement joins TRBV7-2 to TRBJ2-5; weak D call: TRBD2 (6 bases). CDR1 is SGHTA and CDR2 is FQGNSA in the germline V gene. The CDR3 is 13 residues long. Trimming pared 5 bases from V and 5 bases from J, leaving 12 bases between. The CDR3 coding sequence is TGTGCCAGCAGCCCGGGAGTGTTGGAGACCCAGTACTTC. Its protein product is CASSPGVLETQYF.

This sequence joins TRBV5-4 and TRBJ1-6, with 9 bases matching TRBD1. This CDR3 contains 15 residues. The germline gives CDR1 SGHNT, CDR2 YYREEE (reference sequence). V shed 4 bases, J shed 8 bases, and the junction held 7 bases outside the gene matches. In DNA, the CDR3 is TGTGCCAGCAGCGCGGGACAGGGACCTTATTCACCCCTCCACTTT. This gives the protein CASSAGQGPYSPLHF.

This chain joins TRBV27 and TRBJ2-3, with TRBD1 matching over 9 bases. V gave up 4 bases and J gave up 4 bases; unmatched junction bases: 12. In germline, CDR1 is MNHEY, CDR2 SMNVEV (reference sequence). The CDR3 runs 17 residues. The CDR3 nucleotides read TGTGCCAGCAGTTCCCAGCCTCCGGGACAGGGCGCAGATACGCAGTATTTT. Amino acid sequence: CASSSQPPGQGADTQYF.

V usage is TRBV28 and J usage is TRBJ2-1; TRBD1 might be the D (6 bases). The CDR3 is 15 residues long. CDR1 is MDHEN, CDR2 SYDVKM, per germline. The V gene lost 6 bases and the J gene lost 8 bases, with 20 bases spanning the gap. The chain's CDR3 is CASRLQDRRTDEQFF. CDR3 DNA sequence: TGTGCCAGCAGATTACAAGACAGGAGGACCGATGAGCAGTTCTTC.

The rearrangement joins TRBV7-3 to TRBJ1-2; D call uncertain. The germline CDR1 and CDR2 sequences are SGHTA and FQGTGA. Trimming removed 4 bases from V and 8 bases from J, with 14 bases in between. CDR3 size: 13 residues. The CDR3: CASSSPGFRGYTF. CDR3 DNA sequence: TGTGCCAGCAGCTCCCCGGGATTCCGGGGCTACACCTTC.

The V and J genes are TRBV6-5 and TRBJ2-7; TRBD1 aligns across 11 bases. The CDR3 contains 14 residues. Germline trimming cut 6 bases from V and 3 bases from J; bases unmatched to any gene: 4. CDR1 MNHEY and CDR2 SVGAGI come from the germline V gene. As DNA, the CDR3 is TGTGCCAGCAGACGGACAGGGGGCTACTACGAGCAGTACTTC. Translated: CASRRTGGYYEQYF.

The CDR3 region has the DNA TGTGCCAGCAGCCTACTAGCGGGTCCCGACGAGCAGTACTTC. Its protein product is CASSLLAGPDEQYF. The chain links TRBV5-4 to TRBJ2-7; 9 bases are shared with TRBD2. Germline CDR1 reads SGHNT; CDR2 reads YYREEE (reference sequence). The trim removed 4 bases at V and 5 bases at J, leaving 7 bases unmatched. The CDR3 has 14 residues.

This chain uses TRBV7-2 with TRBJ2-2; 9 nucleotides match TRBD2. The CDR3 runs 15 residues. Germline CDR1 reads SGHTA; CDR2 reads FQGNSA. V shed 6 bases and J 7 bases; nucleotides not matched to a gene: 9. The CDR3 protein is CASRGVAGAFGELFF. The CDR3 nucleotides are TGTGCCAGCAGGGGGGTAGCGGGAGCGTTCGGGGAGCTGTTTTTT.

The chain couples TRBV7-2 to TRBJ2-1; 9 bases line up with TRBD2. In germline, CDR1 is SGHTA, CDR2 FQGNSA. CDR3 length: 17 amino acids. The trim removed 1 base at V and 2 bases at J, leaving 6 bases unmatched. CDR3 in DNA: TGTGCCAGCAGCTTAGAGGGGCTAGCGGGACCCTACAATGAGCAGTTCTTC. This codes for CASSLEGLAGPYNEQFF.

The chain uses TRBV9 and TRBJ1-1, with 7 bases aligning to TRBD1. Germline values: CDR1 SGDLS, CDR2 YYNGEE. The CDR3 is 13 amino acids. Trimming at V came to 3 bases and at J to 5 bases, leaving 4 bases not matched to a gene. DNA of the CDR3: TGTGCCAGCAGCGGCAACAGGGGAACTGAAGCTTTCTTT. Its protein product is CASSGNRGTEAFF. Full variable domain (outside the CDR3, taken from reference TRBV9 and TRBJ1-1): DSGVTQTPKHLITATGQRVTLRCSPRSGDLSVYWYQQSLDQGLQFLIQYYNGEERAKGNILERFSAQQFPDLHSELNLSSLELGDSALYFCASSGNRGTEAFFGQGTRLTVV.